This TCR beta chain was obtained from a study of neurological immune-mediated disorders. By 5'RACE with 10-nucleotide random UMIs, the cDNA was made. TCRdb reanalysed the 5' RACE reads using MiXCR and keeps one entry per CDR3 protein. The sample includes approximately 48,000 distinct CDR3 sequences, about a tenth of them seen just once. The CDR3 contains 12 residues. Germline lookup yields CDR1 DFQATT and CDR2 SNEGSKA (reference sequence). V lost 4 bases, J lost 4 bases, and 10 bases lay in between. This clonotype has ten or more counts. The unsorted libraries were produced from 2 million PBMCs held at -80 C.

This chain connects TRBV20-1 to TRBJ2-5, with no clear D. The clonotype originates from a man in his 70s with HTLV-1-associated myelopathy (HAM/TSP). Sequenced material: PBMCs. Here the CDR3 DNA reads TGCAGTGCTATAGTAGTTCGAGAGACCCAGTACTTC. This translates into CSAIVVRETQYF.